The present entry profiles one T cell receptor (beta chain) with its context. Its antigen is unidentified. The sample belongs to a study of graft-versus-host responses after intestinal transplantation. The wider study: Each recipient received a multivisceral, liver-intestinal, or isolated intestinal graft. Anti-thymocyte globulin was used for induction in all recipients, who then took tacrolimus and steroids for roughly 3 years. Regarding the study as a whole: Patients with graft-donor T cell macrochimerism had high graft-versus-host to host-versus-graft clonal ratios in allografts. Declines in HvG clones occurring early post-transplant were associated with peak circulating GvH clone levels.

TCRdb keeps only in-frame clones here, not all; method: immunoSEQ multiplex PCR. The table shows 95,000 or so clones, with around 90% occurring only once. The clonotype was recovered from a human patient who received an intestinal transplant, so some T cells may come from the graft donor. The material sequenced was PBMCs, taken 450 to 460 days after intestinal transplant.

Written as DNA, the CDR3 is TGTGCCAGCAGTGAAGTGGCTAGCGGGGTCGATGAGCAGTTCTTC. Protein sequence: CASSEVASGVDEQFF. The chain combines TRBV2 with TRBJ2-1, with 9 positions matching TRBD2. V lost 1 base to trimming and J lost 8 bases; unmatched junction nucleotides: 6. Germline assignment: CDR1 SNHLY and CDR2 FYNNEI. The CDR3 is 15 amino acids.